The sequence of this T cell receptor (beta chain) was determined in a study of beta chain features in type 1 diabetes. This clone was seen a few times. The study reverse transcribed the entire isolated RNA, so it sequenced expressed TCRB transcripts. Using immunoSEQ multiplex PCR, the repertoire was profiled, and TCRdb retains in-frame clones only, with some absent. The sample yields 350,000 to 450,000 clones, approximately 15% seen once. The V end was cut by 6 bases, the J end by 7 bases, with 24 bases between. CDR3 length: 16 amino acids. Per the germline V gene, CDR1 is SGHTA and CDR2 is FQGNSA. The receptor was derived from a man aged 25 to 45 in good health. The source material was naive CD4+ T cells from blood. V is TRBV7-2 and J is TRBJ1-2, with TRBD1 as a possible D gene (5 bases). The CDR3 protein is CASSFNVPGPNPGYTF. The CDR3 nucleotides read TGTGCCAGCAGTTTCAACGTCCCGGGGCCCAACCCTGGCTACACCTTC.